One sample yielded the 16 T cell receptor beta chains listed below, sequenced in a study of long-term antiretroviral therapy in people with HIV. A v3.0 immunoSEQ assay was performed at survey level. Some clones are missing from TCRdb's copy, which holds only in-frame ones; the method was immunoSEQ multiplex PCR. The sample records about 21,000 clones, about nine tenths being singletons. Material: unsorted PBMCs, obtained 4.4 years before starting antiretroviral therapy. The receptors come from a woman in her 30s with HIV.

This chain connects TRBV7-9 to TRBJ2-7, with D perhaps given as TRBD1 or TRBD2 (6 bases each). V was trimmed by 2 bases and J by 4 bases, leaving 15 bases between them. The CDR3 runs to 15 residues. Germline V CDR1 and CDR2: SEHNR, FQNEAQ (reference sequence). The CDR3 coding sequence is TGTGCCAGCAGCTTATTTATAGGGGGGCCTTACGAGCAGTACTTC. It specifies CASSLFIGGPYEQYF.

This clone was detected only once. This rearrangement joins TRBV7-9 to TRBJ1-1; D not resolved. Germline V gene data show CDR1 as SEHNR and CDR2 as FQNEAQ (reference sequence). Trimming pared 5 bases from V and 0 bases from J, leaving 7 bases between. The CDR3 loop spans 13 amino acids. The CDR3 DNA is TGTGCCAGCAGCCTCGGTATGAACACTGAAGCTTTCTTT. Its protein product is CASSLGMNTEAFF.

The chain is built from TRBV5-6 and TRBJ1-4; D is unclear. CDR1 is SGHDT and CDR2 is YYEEEE in the germline V gene. This CDR3 is built from 13 residues. Between the trimmed V and J ends, which lost 4 bases and 9 bases, there was a span of 13 bases. CDR3 coding DNA: TGTGCCAGCAGCGCCTCGGGGAGGCAAAAACTGTTTTTT. Translated, it gives CASSASGRQKLFF.

The chain has TRBV2 and TRBJ1-2, with a weak D call TRBD1 (6 bases). Germline V CDR1 and CDR2: SNHLY, FYNNEI. V lost 6 bases and J lost 0, with 11 bases in between. The CDR3 is made up of 14 amino acids. The CDR3 region has the DNA TGTGCCAGCAGCGGACAGACAGCTAACTATGGCTACACCTTC. Its translation is CASSGQTANYGYTF.

The chain employs TRBV7-9 and TRBJ1-4; no clear D gene. CDR1 and CDR2 (germline): SEHNR, FQNEAQ (reference sequence). The CDR3 totals 15 residues. V was cut by 6 bases and J by 2 bases, with 13 bases left in between. CDR3 nucleotides: TGTGCCAGCAGAGCCCGGTCCGACACTAATGAAAAACTGTTTTTT. This gives the protein CASRARSDTNEKLFF. Using reference TRBV7-9 and TRBJ1-4 for the parts outside the CDR3, the full variable domain is DTGVSQNPRHKITKRGQNVTFRCDPISEHNRLYWYRQTLGQGPEFLTYFQNEAQLEKSRLLSDRFSAERPKGSFSTLEIQRTEQGDSAMYLCASRARSDTNEKLFFGSGTQLSVL.

The chain uses TRBV28 and TRBJ1-1; 7 nucleotides align to TRBD1. V was clipped by 6 bases and J by 7 bases; unmatched bases: 11. This CDR3 is 14 amino acids long. CDR1 is MDHEN, CDR2 SYDVKM, per germline. The CDR3 nucleotides are TGTGCCAGCAGATACACAGGGGCGACCTTTGAAGCTTTCTTT. Translation gives CASRYTGATFEAFF. Filled out from reference TRBV28 and TRBJ1-1, the complete variable domain reads DVKVTQSSRYLVKRTGEKVFLECVQDMDHENMFWYRQDPGLGLRLIYFSYDVKMKEKGDIPEGYSVSREKKERFSLILESASTNQTSMYLCASRYTGATFEAFFGQGTRLTVV.

CDR3 sequence: CASSTNKPTGQGRRWTEAFF. For the CDR3, the DNA is TGTGCCAGTAGTACCAACAAGCCCACGGGACAGGGAAGAAGATGGACTGAAGCTTTCTTT. The J gene is TRBJ1-1, the V gene TRBV19, with TRBD1 identical over 9 bases. The V segment lost 4 bases and the J segment 5 bases; nucleotides outside the gene matches: 23. The CDR3 consists of 20 residues. Per germline, CDR1 LNHDA and CDR2 SQIVND (reference sequence). Full variable domain (rest looked up from reference TRBV19 and TRBJ1-1): DGGITQSPKYLFRKEGQNVTLSCEQNLNHDAMYWYRQDPGQGLRLIYYSQIVNDFQKGDIAEGYSVSREKKESFPLTVTSAQKNPTAFYLCASSTNKPTGQGRRWTEAFFGQGTRLTVV.

V usage is TRBV30 and J usage is TRBJ2-1; 10 nucleotides line up with TRBD1. CDR3 size: 15 residues. The trim removed 4 bases at V and 4 bases at J, leaving 7 bases unmatched. Looked up from germline, CDR1 is GTSNPN and CDR2 is SVGIG (reference sequence). The CDR3, as DNA: TGTGCCTGGACCCAAGGGACAGGGGATTACAATGAGCAGTTCTTC. Encoded protein: CAWTQGTGDYNEQFF.

This CDR3 is CASSLGAGLDKNIQYF. CDR3 sequence (DNA): TGTGCCAGCAGCTTAGGGGCAGGGCTTGACAAAAACATTCAGTACTTC. This chain links TRBV7-9 with TRBJ2-4; the D gene is possibly TRBD1 (5 bases). The V gene lost 1 base and the J gene lost 3 bases, with 13 bases spanning the gap. Germline CDR1 SEHNR, CDR2 FQNEAQ (reference sequence). The CDR3 is 16 amino acids.

This chain links TRBV18 with TRBJ2-3; D perhaps matches TRBD2 (5 bases). Germline values: CDR1 KGHSH, CDR2 LQKENI. CDR3 length equals 14 residues. The V and J ends lost 3 bases and 6 bases respectively, with 13 bases between them. The CDR3 DNA follows: TGTGCCAGCTCACCCGGGGAAATAAGGGATACGCAGTATTTT. Its translation is CASSPGEIRDTQYF.

The gene calls are TRBV4-1 and TRBJ2-5; a possible D gene is TRBD2 (5 bases). Trimming removed 0 bases from V and 5 bases from J, with 13 bases in between. The CDR3 extends over 15 amino acids. The germline V gene encodes CDR1 MGHRA and CDR2 YSYEKL. DNA for the CDR3: TGCGCCAGCAGCCAAGATGGCCTAGCTGGGGAGACCCAGTACTTC. Translated, it gives CASSQDGLAGETQYF.

This chain connects TRBV4-3 to TRBJ2-3; D is perhaps TRBD1 (6 bases). This CDR3 has 17 amino acids. Germline CDR1 LGHNA, CDR2 YSLEER. Between the trimmed V and J ends, which lost 3 bases and 3 bases, there was a span of 19 bases. The CDR3 loop reads CASSQSQMQGITDTQYF. CDR3 in DNA: TGCGCCAGCAGCCAGTCTCAGATGCAGGGGATAACAGATACGCAGTATTTT.

CDR3 protein: CASSQDRLGVDQETQYF. The CDR3 nucleotides are TGCGCCAGCAGCCAAGATAGGTTGGGTGTTGACCAAGAGACCCAGTACTTC. The chain is built from TRBV4-1 and TRBJ2-5, with D unclear. The CDR3 runs to 17 residues. Germline CDR1 and CDR2: MGHRA and YSYEKL. The V end was cut by 0 bases, the J end by 0 bases, with 14 bases between.

V and J are TRBV10-3 and TRBJ1-6; D remains ambiguous. The V gene lost 0 bases and the J gene lost 4 bases, with 7 bases spanning the gap. Germline V CDR1 and CDR2: ENHRY, SYGVKD. This CDR3 has 15 amino acids. The CDR3 region has the DNA TGTGCCATCAGTGAGTCAAAACCGTATAATTCACCCCTCCACTTT. Its protein product is CAISESKPYNSPLHF.

The chain recombines TRBV4-3 with TRBJ2-7; 7 bases agree with TRBD1. The CDR3 loop spans 15 amino acids. The trim removed 1 base at V and 1 base at J, leaving 4 bases unmatched. Germline CDR1 reads LGHNA; CDR2 reads YSLEER. DNA of the CDR3: TGCGCCAGCAGCCAAGTTCCGGGACAGTCCTACGAGCAGTACTTC. Its translation: CASSQVPGQSYEQYF.

The chain's CDR3 is CASSLRSQGYEQYF. Here the CDR3 DNA reads TGTGCCAGCAGCTTAAGGTCGCAGGGGTACGAGCAGTACTTC. The rearrangement uses TRBV7-2 and TRBJ2-7; perhaps TRBD1 as D (6 bases). The germline gives CDR1 SGHTA, CDR2 FQGNSA. The CDR3 is 14 amino acids. Trimming stripped 2 bases from V and 4 bases from J, with 12 bases between.